This T cell receptor (beta chain) was captured by sequencing in a study of OX40 agonist ivuxolimab in advanced cancers. Study-level findings and limits: Low normalized T-cell clonal expansion was additionally recorded for some nonresponders. Undetermined was the antigen specificity of the expanded peripheral T cells. The average count of expanded clones was higher among CD8+ T cells than among CD4+.

Sequencing used immunoSEQ multiplex PCR; TCRdb keeps in-frame clones, though not all of them. The data contain more than 60,000 clones, about 81% of them singletons. Trimming shortened V by 4 bases and J by 1 base, and 10 bases separated the two germline ends. The V gene's germline CDR1 is SQVTM and CDR2 ANQGSEA. This CDR3 has 14 residues. Points on this clone: The antigen is unknown.

Collection of blood occurred at baseline, at cycle 4 day 1, and at cycle 7 day 1. Sequences were derived from CD4+ or CD8+ T cells sorted from blood, sampled in a trial of the OX40 agonist ivuxolimab. The sequence derives from an adult with an advanced solid tumor such as melanoma, head and neck, liver or kidney cancer. The chain recombines TRBV29-1 with TRBJ2-2, with D unclear. CDR3 DNA sequence: TGCAGCGTTGTGTTGTGGGTGAACACCGGGGAGCTGTTTTTT. Translating gives CSVVLWVNTGELFF.